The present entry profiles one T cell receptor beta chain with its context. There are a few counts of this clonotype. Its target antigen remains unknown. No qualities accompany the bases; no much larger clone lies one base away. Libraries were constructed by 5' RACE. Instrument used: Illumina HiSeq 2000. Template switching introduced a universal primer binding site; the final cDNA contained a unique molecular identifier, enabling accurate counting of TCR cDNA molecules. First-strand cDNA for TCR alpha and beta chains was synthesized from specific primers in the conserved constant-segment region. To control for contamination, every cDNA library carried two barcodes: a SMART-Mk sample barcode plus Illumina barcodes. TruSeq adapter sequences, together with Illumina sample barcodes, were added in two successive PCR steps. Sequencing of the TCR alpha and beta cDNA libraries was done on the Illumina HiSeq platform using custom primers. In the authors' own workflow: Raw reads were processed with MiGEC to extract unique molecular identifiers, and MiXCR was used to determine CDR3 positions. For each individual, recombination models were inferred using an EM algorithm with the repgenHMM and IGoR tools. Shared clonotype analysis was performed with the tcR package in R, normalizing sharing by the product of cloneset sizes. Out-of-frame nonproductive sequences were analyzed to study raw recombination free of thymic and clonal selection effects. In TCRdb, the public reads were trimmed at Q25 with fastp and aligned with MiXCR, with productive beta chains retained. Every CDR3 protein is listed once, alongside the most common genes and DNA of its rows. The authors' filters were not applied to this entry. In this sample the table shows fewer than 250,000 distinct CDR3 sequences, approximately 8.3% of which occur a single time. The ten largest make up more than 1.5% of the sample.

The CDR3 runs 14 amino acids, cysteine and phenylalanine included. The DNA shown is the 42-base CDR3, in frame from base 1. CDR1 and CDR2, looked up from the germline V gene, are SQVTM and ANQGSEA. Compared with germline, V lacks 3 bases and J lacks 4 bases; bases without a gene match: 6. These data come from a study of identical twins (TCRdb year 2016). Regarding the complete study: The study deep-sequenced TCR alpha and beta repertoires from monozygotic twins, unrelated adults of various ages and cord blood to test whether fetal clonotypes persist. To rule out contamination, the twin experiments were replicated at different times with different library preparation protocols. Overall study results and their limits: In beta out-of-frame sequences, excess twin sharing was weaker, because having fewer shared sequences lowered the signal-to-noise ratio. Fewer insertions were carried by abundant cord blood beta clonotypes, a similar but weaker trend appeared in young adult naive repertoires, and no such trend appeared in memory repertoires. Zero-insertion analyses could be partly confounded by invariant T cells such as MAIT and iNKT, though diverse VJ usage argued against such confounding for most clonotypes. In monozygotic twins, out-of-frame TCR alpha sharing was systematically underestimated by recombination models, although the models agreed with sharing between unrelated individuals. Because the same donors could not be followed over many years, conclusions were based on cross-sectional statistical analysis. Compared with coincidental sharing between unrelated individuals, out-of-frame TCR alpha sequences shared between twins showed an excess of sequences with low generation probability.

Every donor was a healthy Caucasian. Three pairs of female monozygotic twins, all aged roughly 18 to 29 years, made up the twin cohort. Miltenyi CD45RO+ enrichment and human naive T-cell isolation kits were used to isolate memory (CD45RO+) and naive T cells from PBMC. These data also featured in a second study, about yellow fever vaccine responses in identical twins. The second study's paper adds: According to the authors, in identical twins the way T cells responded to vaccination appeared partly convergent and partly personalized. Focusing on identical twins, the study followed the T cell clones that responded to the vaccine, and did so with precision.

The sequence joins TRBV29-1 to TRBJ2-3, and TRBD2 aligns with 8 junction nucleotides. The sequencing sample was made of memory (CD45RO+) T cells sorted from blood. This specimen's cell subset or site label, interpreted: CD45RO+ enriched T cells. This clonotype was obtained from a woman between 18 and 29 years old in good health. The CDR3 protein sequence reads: CSVELRGAPDTQYF. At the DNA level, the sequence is TGCAGCGTTGAGTTGCGGGGGGCGCCAGATACGCAGTATTTT.